This T cell receptor (beta chain) was recorded in a study of OX40 agonist ivuxolimab in advanced cancers. Across the study: Past anti-PD-1, anti-PD-L1 or anti-CTLA-4 therapy was accepted, and approximately 37% had received some. Three patients showed partial responses: one hepatocellular carcinoma and two cutaneous melanoma cases.

Clones were sequenced by immunoSEQ multiplex PCR, and TCRdb holds only the in-frame ones, with some missing. The data contain around 14,000 clones, roughly 75% of them singletons. Germline CDR1 reads SGHVS; CDR2 reads FQNEAQ. The CDR3 has 16 residues. J lost 3 bases, V lost 1 base, and 6 bases had no gene match. The specimen was CD4+ or CD8+ T cells sorted from blood, collected in a trial of the OX40 agonist ivuxolimab. The TCR originated in an adult with an advanced solid tumor such as melanoma, head and neck, liver or kidney cancer. The chain joins TRBV7-8 to TRBJ1-5; 7 nucleotides match TRBD1. The CDR3 nucleotides read TGTGCCAGCAGCTTAGAGGACAGGTCTTACAATCAGCCCCAGCATTTT. Translation gives CASSLEDRSYNQPQHF.